This T cell receptor beta chain was obtained from a study of cytotoxic CD8 clonotypes in ibrutinib-treated CLL. Overall study findings and caveats: Baseline clonality, higher than in age-matched healthy donors, tracked circulating CD8+ T-cell counts. Shared public clonotypes were rare, and on treatment they either got smaller or stayed the same.

Of note for this clone: Its antigen is not identified.

Germline lookup yields CDR1 SGDLS and CDR2 YYNGEE. The V segment lost 0 bases and the J segment 3 bases; nucleotides outside the gene matches: 10. The CDR3 contains 18 residues. The TCR beta libraries used around 2 micrograms of genomic DNA that came from cryopreserved PBMCs. Sequenced by immunoSEQ multiplex PCR; TCRdb stores in-frame clones only, minus some. This table holds about 140,000 clones, 75% to 85% found once. The TCR was taken from a human donor with chronic lymphocytic leukemia. The sample was PBMCs, taken after 36 months of ibrutinib treatment. V usage is TRBV9 and J usage is TRBJ2-3; 10 nucleotides align to TRBD2. CDR3 nucleotide sequence: TGTGCCAGCAGCGTAGACTCTTGGGCTAGCGGGAGTACAGATACGCAGTATTTT. It translates to CASSVDSWASGSTDTQYF. The whole variable domain, remainder taken from reference TRBV9 and TRBJ2-3, is DSGVTQTPKHLITATGQRVTLRCSPRSGDLSVYWYQQSLDQGLQFLIQYYNGEERAKGNILERFSAQQFPDLHSELNLSSLELGDSALYFCASSVDSWASGSTDTQYFGPGTRLTVL.